Each of the 19 T cell receptor beta chains below was sequenced from the same sample in a study of blood T cell repertoires in COVID-19. TCRdb's copy holds only in-frame clones and misses some; the assay was immunoSEQ multiplex PCR. The sample lists under 350,000 clones, roughly 91% occurring once. Specimen: peripheral blood. The receptor set was obtained from a middle-aged man with acute or convalescent COVID-19.

The genes are TRBV6-6 and TRBJ2-7; the D gene is possibly TRBD1 (6 bases). The CDR3 has 12 amino acids. Trimming took off 5 bases at V and 7 bases at J, with 12 bases between the two ends. Germline-derived CDR1 and CDR2 are MNHNY and SVGAGI (reference sequence). The CDR3 is CASSHRADEQYF. Written as DNA, the CDR3 is TGTGCCAGCAGTCACAGGGCAGATGAGCAGTACTTC.

The chain uses TRBV9 and TRBJ1-6; 10 positions match TRBD1. The V and J ends lost 5 bases and 9 bases, in that order; junction bases with no gene match: 11. The CDR3 totals 16 residues. Germline CDR1 reads SGDLS; CDR2 reads YYNGEE. CDR3 protein: CASSGRQGAKSSPLHF. The CDR3 DNA reads as TGTGCCAGCAGTGGGAGACAGGGGGCAAAATCTTCACCCCTCCACTTT.

The rearrangement joins TRBV12-5 to TRBJ1-1; 10 bases are shared with TRBD1. V dropped 4 bases and J dropped 4; count of bases not matched to a gene: 6. Germline V gene data show CDR1 as LGHNT and CDR2 as FRNRAP. CDR3 length: 15 amino acids. The CDR3, as DNA: TGTGCTAGTGGTTGGGGGACAGGGGTTTTCACTGAAGCTTTCTTT. It specifies CASGWGTGVFTEAFF.

V usage is TRBV4-2 and J usage is TRBJ2-7, with D possibly TRBD1 on 5 matching bases. The CDR3 has 15 amino acids. Looked up from germline, CDR1 is LGHNA and CDR2 is YNFKEQ. Trimming cost V 1 base and J 2 bases, with 12 bases left between them. CDR3: CASSQVGRAAYEQYF. CDR3 sequence (DNA): TGTGCCAGCAGCCAAGTAGGCAGGGCCGCCTACGAGCAGTACTTC.

CDR3: CASSYSIGQSYGYTF. The CDR3 nucleotides read TGTGCCAGCAGTTACTCTATTGGGCAGTCGTATGGCTACACCTTC. This chain uses TRBV6-5 with TRBJ1-2; D not certain. The germline V gene has CDR1 MNHEY and CDR2 SVGAGI. V was shortened by 0 bases and J by 5 bases, with 13 bases between the two germline ends. The CDR3 is 15 amino acids.

The V and J genes are TRBV7-2 and TRBJ2-2; unclear D gene. CDR1 and CDR2 (germline): SGHTA, FQGNSA. This CDR3 region has 15 residues. Trimming took off 0 bases at V and 9 bases at J, with 14 bases between the two ends. The CDR3 coding sequence is TGTGCCAGCAGCTTAGCGTGGCGGTGGCCCCGGGAGCTGTTTTTT. Residues: CASSLAWRWPRELFF.

J is TRBJ1-6 and V is TRBV5-4; tentatively, D is TRBD1 (6 bases). The length of the CDR3 is 15 residues. The germline CDR1 and CDR2 sequences are SGHNT and YYREEE (reference sequence). The germline V and J ends were trimmed by 3 bases and 8 bases, with 15 bases remaining between them. The CDR3 region has the DNA TGTGCCAGCAGCTGGGGGGGGGCAGGGCATTCACCCCTCCACTTT. This translates into CASSWGGAGHSPLHF.

The rearrangement links TRBV12-3 or TRBV12-4 to TRBJ2-7; D is perhaps TRBD2 (5 bases). V was cut by 4 bases and J by 3 bases, with 7 bases left in between. The CDR3 length is 12 residues. DNA of the CDR3: TGTGCCAGCAGTTCGGGGATCTACGAGCAGTACTTC. This gives the protein CASSSGIYEQYF.

The rearrangement joins TRBV12-3 or TRBV12-4 to TRBJ2-2; unclear D gene. This CDR3 is 13 amino acids long. With 5 bases removed from V and 6 bases from J, the gap between germline ends came to 10 bases. DNA of the CDR3: TGTGCCAGCAGTGTGACCAGGCCCGGGGAGCTGTTTTTT. It yields the protein CASSVTRPGELFF.

V is TRBV3-1 (or the pseudogene TRBV3-2) and J is TRBJ1-5; TRBD1 is a possible D gene (6 bases). The length of the CDR3 is 14 residues. Trimming pared 3 bases from V and 5 bases from J, leaving 11 bases between. Germline assignment: CDR1 LGHDT and CDR2 YNNKEL (reference sequence). The CDR3 bases are TGTGCCAGCAGCCATCGACAGGAATATCAGCCCCAGCATTTT. Translation gives CASSHRQEYQPQHF.

V is TRBV2 and J is TRBJ2-1; TRBD2 aligns across 7 bases. The CDR3 loop spans 16 amino acids. Germline values: CDR1 SNHLY, CDR2 FYNNEI. The ends lost 1 base at V and 7 bases at J; junction bases unmatched: 10. The CDR3 is CASSEVSSGASNEQFF. The CDR3 region has the DNA TGTGCCAGCAGTGAAGTCTCGAGCGGGGCCTCAAATGAGCAGTTCTTC.

J is TRBJ2-1 and V is TRBV24-1; maybe TRBD2 (6 bases). The CDR3 is 17 residues long. Deletions cut 4 bases from V and 7 bases from J, with 22 bases between. Per germline, CDR1 KGHDR and CDR2 SFDVKD. CDR3 amino acids: CATSDVRWGETENEQFF. In DNA form, the CDR3 reads TGTGCCACCAGTGACGTGAGATGGGGGGAAACGGAAAATGAGCAGTTCTTC.

The chain links TRBV7-9 to TRBJ1-2; maybe TRBD1 (6 bases). There are 15 residues in the CDR3. Trimming pared 0 bases from V and 5 bases from J, leaving 13 bases between. Germline loops: CDR1 SEHNR, CDR2 FQNEAQ (reference sequence). The CDR3 loop reads CASSLAWGGPYGYTF. DNA for the CDR3: TGTGCCAGCAGCTTAGCGTGGGGGGGCCCTTATGGCTACACCTTC.

The CDR3 sequence is CASSVLYGNTGELFF. Here the CDR3 DNA reads TGTGCCAGCAGCGTACTTTACGGGAACACCGGGGAGCTGTTTTTT. V is TRBV9 and J is TRBJ2-2; D is unresolved. Germline V lookup: CDR1 SGDLS, CDR2 YYNGEE. Trimming took off 1 base at V and 1 base at J, with 8 bases between the two ends. This CDR3 contains 15 residues.

This chain connects TRBV12-3 or TRBV12-4 to TRBJ1-1, with D tentatively TRBD1 (5 bases). The length of the CDR3 is 13 residues. Trimming took off 7 bases at V and 1 base at J, with 10 bases between the two ends. This CDR3 reads CASKMGPNTEAFF. CDR3 coding DNA: TGTGCCAGCAAAATGGGGCCGAACACTGAAGCTTTCTTT.

This chain joins TRBV6-1 and TRBJ1-6, with D possibly being TRBD1 (5 bases). V was clipped by 3 bases and J by 0 bases, with 15 bases between them. Germline V gene data show CDR1 as MNHNS and CDR2 as SASEGT. The CDR3 extends over 18 amino acids. The CDR3, as DNA: TGTGCCAGCAGTGATCCGACTGGGACTGGCTCCTATAATTCACCCCTCCACTTT. As protein: CASSDPTGTGSYNSPLHF.

This chain uses TRBV5-1 with TRBJ2-7; D may be TRBD2 (6 bases). Germline CDR1 reads SGHRS; CDR2 reads YFSETQ. CDR3 length: 16 amino acids. Trimming took off 1 base at V and 6 bases at J, with 20 bases between the two ends. CDR3 DNA: TGCGCCAGCAGCTTGAGGCAGGGAGGCTTTTACGGCGAGCAGTACTTC. It yields the protein CASSLRQGGFYGEQYF.

This clone turned up a few times. CDR3 nucleotides: TGTGCCAGCAGTCCGCTAGCGGGGGTCCACAATGAGCAGTTCTTC. It codes for CASSPLAGVHNEQFF. The chain is built from TRBV2 and TRBJ2-1, with 10 bases matching TRBD2. With 5 bases clipped from V and 5 bases from J, the junction kept 6 bases outside the gene matches. The CDR3 sequence is 15 residues long. Germline V gives CDR1 SNHLY, CDR2 FYNNEI.

The chain has TRBV11-2 and TRBJ2-5; D remains ambiguous. V lost 5 bases to trimming and J lost 5 bases, with 12 bases between them. CDR1 is SGHAT, CDR2 FQNNGV, per germline. This CDR3 has 13 amino acids. As DNA, the CDR3 is TGTGCCAGCAGCCCCATGTTAGTCGAGACCCAGTACTTC. Protein: CASSPMLVETQYF.